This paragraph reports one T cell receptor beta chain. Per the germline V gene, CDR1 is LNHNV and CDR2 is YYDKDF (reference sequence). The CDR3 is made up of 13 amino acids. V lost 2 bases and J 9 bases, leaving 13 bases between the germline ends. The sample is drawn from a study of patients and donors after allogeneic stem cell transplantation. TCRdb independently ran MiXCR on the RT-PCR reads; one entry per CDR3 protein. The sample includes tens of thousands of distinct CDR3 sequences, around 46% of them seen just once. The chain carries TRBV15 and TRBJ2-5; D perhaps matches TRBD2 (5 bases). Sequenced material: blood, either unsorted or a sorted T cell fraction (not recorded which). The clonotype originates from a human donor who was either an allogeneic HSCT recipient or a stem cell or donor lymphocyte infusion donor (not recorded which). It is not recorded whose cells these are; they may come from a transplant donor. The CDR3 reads CATSRSPRAAQYF. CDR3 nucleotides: TGTGCCACCAGCAGATCCCCGAGGGCGGCCCAGTACTTC. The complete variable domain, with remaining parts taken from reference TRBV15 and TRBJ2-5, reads DAMVIQNPRYQVTQFGKPVTLSCSQTLNHNVMYWYQQKSSQAPKLLFHYYDKDFNNEADTPDNFQSRRPNTSFCFLDIRSPGLGDTAMYLCATSRSPRAAQYFGPGTRLLVL.